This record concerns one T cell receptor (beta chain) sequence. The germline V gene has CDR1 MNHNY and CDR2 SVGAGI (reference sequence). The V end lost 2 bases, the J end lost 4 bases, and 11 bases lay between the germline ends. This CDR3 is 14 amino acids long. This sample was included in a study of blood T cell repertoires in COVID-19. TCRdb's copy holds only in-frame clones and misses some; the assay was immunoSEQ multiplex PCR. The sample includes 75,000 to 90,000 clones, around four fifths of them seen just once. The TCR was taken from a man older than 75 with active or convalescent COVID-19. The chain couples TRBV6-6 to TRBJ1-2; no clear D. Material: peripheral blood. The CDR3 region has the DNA TGTGCCAGCAGTTACGGGAGGTTCCGCTATGGCTACACCTTC. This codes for CASSYGRFRYGYTF.